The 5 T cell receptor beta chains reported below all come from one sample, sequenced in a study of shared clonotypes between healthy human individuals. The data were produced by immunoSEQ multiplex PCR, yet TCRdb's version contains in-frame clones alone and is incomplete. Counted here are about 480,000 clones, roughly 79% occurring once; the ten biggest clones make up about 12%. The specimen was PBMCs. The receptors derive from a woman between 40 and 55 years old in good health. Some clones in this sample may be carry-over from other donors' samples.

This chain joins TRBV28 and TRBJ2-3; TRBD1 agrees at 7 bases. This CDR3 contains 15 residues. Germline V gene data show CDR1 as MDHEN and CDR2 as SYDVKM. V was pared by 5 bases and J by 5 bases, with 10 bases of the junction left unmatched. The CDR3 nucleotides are TGTGCCAGCAGTGTAACGACAGGGCTCATAGATACGCAGTATTTT. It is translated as CASSVTTGLIDTQYF.

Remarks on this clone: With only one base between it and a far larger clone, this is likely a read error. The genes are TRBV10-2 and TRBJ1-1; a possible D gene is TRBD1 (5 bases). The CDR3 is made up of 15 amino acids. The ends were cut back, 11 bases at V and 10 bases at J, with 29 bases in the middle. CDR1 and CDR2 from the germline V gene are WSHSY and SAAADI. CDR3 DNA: TGCGCCTCGGGGGAGGCGGACCGTCGGGGTCCTGGAGCTTTCTTT. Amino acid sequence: CASGEADRRGPGAFF.

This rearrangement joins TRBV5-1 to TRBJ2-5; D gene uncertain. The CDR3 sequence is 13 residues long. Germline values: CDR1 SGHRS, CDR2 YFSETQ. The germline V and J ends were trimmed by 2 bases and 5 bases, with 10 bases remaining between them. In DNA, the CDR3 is TGCGCCAGCAGCTTCCCGGGTATGGAGACCCAGTACTTC. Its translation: CASSFPGMETQYF.

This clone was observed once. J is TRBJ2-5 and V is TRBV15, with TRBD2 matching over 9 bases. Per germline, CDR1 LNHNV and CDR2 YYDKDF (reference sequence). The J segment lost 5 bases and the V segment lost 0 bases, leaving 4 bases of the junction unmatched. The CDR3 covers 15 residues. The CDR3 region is CATSRDRSGGETQYF. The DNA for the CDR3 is TGTGCCACCAGCAGAGATAGGAGCGGGGGGGAGACCCAGTACTTC.

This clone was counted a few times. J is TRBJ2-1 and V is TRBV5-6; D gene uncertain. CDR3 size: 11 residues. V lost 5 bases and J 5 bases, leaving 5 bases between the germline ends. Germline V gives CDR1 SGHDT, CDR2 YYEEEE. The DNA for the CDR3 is TGTGCCAGCAGACGACACAATGAGCAGTTCTTC. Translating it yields CASRRHNEQFF.